The sequence of this TCR beta chain was determined in a study of CD8+ T cells in alopecia areata. Regarding treatment: oral pan-JAK inhibitor, 5-10 mg twice daily. Sorting of CD4+ and CD8+ T cells was performed on PBMCs. CDR1 and CDR2 from the germline V gene are MGHRA and YSYEKL. V lost 3 bases and J 2 bases, leaving 8 bases between the germline ends. CDR3 length: 13 residues. Sequencing templates came from extracted RNA that was reverse transcribed into cDNA. Data came from immunoSEQ multiplex PCR; TCRdb stores just in-frame clones and leaves some out. The sample includes some 110,000 clones, roughly 60% of them seen just once.

This clonotype was sampled from a human donor with alopecia areata. The starting material was CD8+ T cells sorted from blood, obtained at week 4, from a patient treated with tofacitinib. The genes are TRBV4-1 and TRBJ2-7; D tentatively fits TRBD1 or TRBD2 (6 bases each). The CDR3 DNA follows: TGCGCCAGCAGCCAGGGGGGCCCCTACGAGCAGTACTTC. Encoded protein: CASSQGGPYEQYF.